Included here is one T cell receptor beta chain sequence, with context. The antigen remains unidentified. This record comes from a study of vaccination effects on CD4 cells after COVID-19. Study results and limitations: The study had few convalescent patients and no early post-infection timepoints. Late post-vaccination samples showed marked contraction of infection- and vaccine-induced clones.

Expansion of antigen-specific CD4+ T cells with viral peptide pools was carried out by the ViraFEST assay before sequencing. Culture proceeded for approximately nine days, and CD4+ T cells were then isolated. All vaccine recipients tested negative for nucleocapsid antibodies and had never contracted SARS-CoV-2 infection. A density of roughly 2 million PBMC per well was used; these cells were cultured with approximately 9.1 IU/ml IL-2 and about 10 ug/ml peptides. The repertoire was sequenced with immunoSEQ multiplex PCR; TCRdb's copy has only in-frame clones and lacks some. The sample includes 65,000 to 85,000 clones, over 70% seen only once; the top ten take less than 15%. The receptor comes from a human donor who received a COVID-19 vaccine. Sequencing was performed on CD4+ T cells from PBMCs cultured with SARS-CoV-2 spike peptides, taken before COVID-19 vaccination.

The CDR3 DNA follows: TGCGCCAGCAGCTTGTTAGGGGGGTCCTATAATTCACCCCTCCACTTT. This translates into CASSLLGGSYNSPLHF. This chain uses TRBV5-1 with TRBJ1-6; D may be TRBD1 (6 bases). Trimming shortened V by 1 base and J by 1 base, and 9 bases separated the two germline ends. Germline CDR1 is SGHRS and CDR2 is YFSETQ. The CDR3 extends over 16 amino acids.